The sequence of this T cell receptor (beta chain) was determined in a study of blood T cell repertoires in COVID-19. Study in general: Donors in the United States, Italy and Spain gave samples during acute or convalescent COVID-19. Nucleic acid was either cDNA or gDNA, and it came from T cells, B-cell-depleted T cells, or PBMCs.

Per germline, CDR1 SNHLY and CDR2 FYNNEI. With 3 bases removed from V and 3 bases from J, the gap between germline ends came to 15 bases. The CDR3 has 17 residues. How the authors handled the data: Nucleated cell counts were estimated from reference gene primer amplification. Clones were sequenced by immunoSEQ multiplex PCR, and TCRdb holds only the in-frame ones, with some missing. V, J and clone size are those of that table, while D and trimming were read from the DNA. This sample has 230,000 or so clones, with about 90% found just once. The source is a man aged 35-49 years with active or convalescent COVID-19. Input material: peripheral blood. This chain links TRBV2 with TRBJ1-6, with D unclear. Here the CDR3 reads CASSDRRPSLYNSPLHF. The CDR3 DNA follows: TGTGCCAGCAGTGATAGGCGGCCCTCACTCTATAATTCACCCCTCCACTTT.